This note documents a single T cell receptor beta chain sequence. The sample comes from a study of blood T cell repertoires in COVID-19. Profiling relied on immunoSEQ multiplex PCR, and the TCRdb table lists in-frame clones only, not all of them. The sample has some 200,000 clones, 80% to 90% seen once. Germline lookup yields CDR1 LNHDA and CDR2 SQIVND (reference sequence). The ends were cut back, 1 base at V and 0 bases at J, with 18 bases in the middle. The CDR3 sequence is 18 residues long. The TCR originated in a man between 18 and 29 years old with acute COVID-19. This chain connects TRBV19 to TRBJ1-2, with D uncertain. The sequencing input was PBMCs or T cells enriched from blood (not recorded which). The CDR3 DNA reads TGTGCCAGTAGTATAGTCTTTATTCTGGAGGAAGCTAACTATGGCTACACCTTC. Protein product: CASSIVFILEEANYGYTF.